The 26 T cell receptor beta chains in this list originate from one sample, sequenced in a study of shared clonotypes between healthy human individuals (TCRdb year 2020). The library relied on the immunoSEQ multiplex PCR assay. TCRdb obtained this table from immuneACCESS and retained in-frame rearrangements with V and J assigned. These tables miss some clones; where compared with another copy, unresolved V genes account for less than half of the shortfall, and the remainder is unexplained. The sample table shows some 1.4 million clones, and roughly 96% are seen once. Clones ranked in the top ten supply roughly 1.1% of the sample. Specimen: naive CD4+ T cells sorted from blood. Reading the label with the study, this specimen's cell subset or site is: CD45RA+ positively selected. These receptors came from a man aged 30-40 years in good health.

The chain carries TRBV5-8 and TRBJ2-4, with D possibly matching TRBD1 (5 bases). Germline V lookup: CDR1 SGHTS, CDR2 YDEGEE. V lost 4 bases, J lost 2 bases, and 19 bases lay in between. The CDR3 length is 17 residues. CDR3 DNA: TGTGCCAGCAGCCCTACAGTAGGGGTTCAAACCAAAAACATTCAGTACTTC. Its translation is CASSPTVGVQTKNIQYF.

This chain links TRBV5-1 with TRBJ1-1; D not resolved. V lost 0 bases, J lost 3 bases, and 18 bases lay in between. The CDR3 is 17 amino acids. CDR1 and CDR2 from the germline V gene are SGHRS and YFSETQ. The DNA of the CDR3 is TGCGCCAGCAGCTTGGACCCGATAGGCGGGGTTGACACTGAAGCTTTCTTT. Translation gives CASSLDPIGGVDTEAFF.

The chain has TRBV4-1 and TRBJ2-1; 12 bases map to TRBD2. Germline loops: CDR1 MGHRA, CDR2 YSYEKL. CDR3 size: 15 residues. Unmatched junction bases numbered 3, after V lost 2 bases and J lost 7 bases. CDR3 sequence: CASSQSSGRGNEQFF. The CDR3 DNA is TGCGCCAGCAGCCAATCTAGCGGGAGGGGGAATGAGCAGTTCTTC.

This chain links TRBV9 with TRBJ2-3; tentatively, D is TRBD2 (5 bases). This CDR3 has 17 residues. With 2 bases removed from V and 0 bases from J, the gap between germline ends came to 16 bases. Germline-derived CDR1 and CDR2 are SGDLS and YYNGEE. The CDR3 nucleotides read TGTGCCAGCAGCGTCTCAATGGCGGGCGGGAGCACAGATACGCAGTATTTT. This sequence encodes CASSVSMAGGSTDTQYF.

This chain joins TRBV7-2 and TRBJ2-2, with D hard to call. V was clipped by 5 bases and J by 7 bases, with 11 bases between them. The CDR3 runs 13 residues. Germline V gene lookup returns CDR1 SGHTA and CDR2 FQGNSA. CDR3 region: CASSQQPVGELFF. Written as DNA, the CDR3 is TGTGCCAGCAGCCAACAGCCGGTCGGGGAGCTGTTTTTT. The variable domain in full, with the rest retrieved from reference TRBV7-2 and TRBJ2-2, is GAGVSQSPSNKVTEKGKDVELRCDPISGHTALYWYRQSLGQGLEFLIYFQGNSAPDKSGLPSDRFSAERTGGSVSTLTIQRTQQEDSAVYLCASSQQPVGELFFGEGSRLTVL.

The chain joins TRBV6-5 to TRBJ2-7; a possible D gene is TRBD2 (6 bases). Trimming shortened V by 4 bases and J by 6 bases, and 19 bases separated the two germline ends. Per the germline V gene, CDR1 is MNHEY and CDR2 is SVGAGI. This CDR3 comprises 15 residues. CDR3 nucleotide sequence: TGTGCCAGCAGTTCTCGTCCGGGAGTCTGGCTCGAGCAGTACTTC. Protein sequence: CASSSRPGVWLEQYF.

V and J are TRBV7-9 and TRBJ1-4; tentative D call: TRBD1 (6 bases). CDR1 is SEHNR and CDR2 is FQNEAQ in the germline V gene (reference sequence). V was cut by 5 bases and J by 1 base, with 11 bases left in between. The CDR3 covers 15 residues. CDR3 residues: CASSPRGGTNEKLFF. CDR3 bases: TGTGCCAGCAGCCCGCGAGGGGGAACTAATGAAAAACTGTTTTTT.

This chain connects TRBV30 to TRBJ1-2; no reliable D call. The CDR3 extends over 14 amino acids. V was pared by 3 bases and J by 0 bases, with 11 bases between. The germline V gene has CDR1 GTSNPN and CDR2 SVGIG (reference sequence). CDR3 nucleotide sequence: TGTGCCTGGAGACCGGGCCCTTCTAACTATGGCTACACCTTC. Translated, it gives CAWRPGPSNYGYTF.

The gene calls are TRBV6-5 and TRBJ2-3; 10 nucleotides match TRBD2. The ends lost 11 bases at V and 6 bases at J; junction bases unmatched: 8. Looked up from germline, CDR1 is MNHEY and CDR2 is SVGAGI. This CDR3 is 13 amino acids long. For the CDR3, the DNA is TGTGCCTCCCGGCTAGCGGGAGCCGATACGCAGTATTTT. Amino acids: CASRLAGADTQYF.

This rearrangement joins TRBV5-1 to TRBJ2-7; TRBD1 might be the D (5 bases). The CDR3 spans 13 residues. Trimming left V 0 bases short and J 5 bases short, with 9 bases between. Germline-derived CDR1 and CDR2 are SGHRS and YFSETQ. As DNA, the CDR3 is TGCGCCAGCAGCTTGGAGGGGATCCACGAGCAGTACTTC. Amino acid sequence: CASSLEGIHEQYF.

The chain joins TRBV11-2 to TRBJ2-5; D call uncertain. This CDR3 comprises 14 residues. Trimming took 3 bases from V and 3 from J, leaving 11 bases between them. Germline CDR1 is SGHAT and CDR2 is FQNNGV. The CDR3 coding sequence is TGTGCCAGCAGCTTTGTCCCACTGAAAGAGACCCAGTACTTC. Translation gives CASSFVPLKETQYF.

V gene TRBV5-1 combines with J gene TRBJ1-4; a weak D match, TRBD1 (5 bases). The CDR3 length is 16 residues. Trimming left V 3 bases short and J 5 bases short, with 17 bases between. Germline V gives CDR1 SGHRS, CDR2 YFSETQ. CDR3 bases: TGCGCCAGCAGCTCCACCGGGACGGGATACAATGAAAAACTGTTTTTT. This gives the protein CASSSTGTGYNEKLFF. Supplemented by reference TRBV5-1 and TRBJ1-4, the full variable domain reads KAGVTQTPRYLIKTRGQQVTLSCSPISGHRSVSWYQQTPGQGLQFLFEYFSETQRNKGNFPGRFSGRQFSNSRSEMNVSTLELGDSALYLCASSSTGTGYNEKLFFGSGTQLSVL.

The chain uses TRBV27 and TRBJ2-7, with 8 nucleotides matching TRBD1. CDR3 length: 14 amino acids. Germline CDR1 and CDR2: MNHEY and SMNVEV (reference sequence). V trimming: 10 bases; J trimming: 2 bases; junction bases outside the gene matches: 10. Here the CDR3 DNA reads TGTGCCACCAGCCCCAGGGGGCGGCCCTACGAGCAGTACTTC. This translates into CATSPRGRPYEQYF.

The chain has TRBV2 and TRBJ1-2, with D unclear. Germline V CDR1 and CDR2: SNHLY, FYNNEI. CDR3 size: 12 residues. Trimming took off 6 bases at V and 4 bases at J, with 9 bases between the two ends. CDR3 sequence reads: CASSYGVYGYTF. Written as DNA, the CDR3 is TGTGCCAGCAGCTACGGAGTCTATGGCTACACCTTC. The whole variable domain, remainder taken from reference TRBV2 and TRBJ1-2, is EPEVTQTPSHQVTQMGQEVILRCVPISNHLYFYWYRQILGQKVEFLVSFYNNEISEKSEIFDDQFSVERPDGSNFTLKIRSTKLEDSAMYFCASSYGVYGYTFGSGTRLTVV.

The V gene is TRBV11-2, the J gene TRBJ1-2; possibly TRBD1 for D (6 bases). V was clipped by 5 bases and J by 2 bases, with 12 bases between them. This CDR3 spans 14 amino acids. CDR1 and CDR2 (germline): SGHAT, FQNNGV. The CDR3 reads CASSPGQSNYGYTF. DNA for the CDR3: TGTGCCAGCAGCCCCGGACAGAGCAACTATGGCTACACCTTC.

The rearrangement uses TRBV12-5 and TRBJ1-2; D may be TRBD1 (5 bases). CDR1 and CDR2 from the germline V gene are LGHNT and FRNRAP. The CDR3 runs 15 residues. The V gene lost 4 bases and the J gene lost 8 bases, with 20 bases spanning the gap. CDR3 in DNA: TGTGCTAGTGGTTCCGGACCGGGGGATTCGGGCGGCTACACCTTC. This sequence encodes CASGSGPGDSGGYTF.

This clone has only one observation. CDR3 bases: TGTGCCAGCAGTGGATTCTCGTTCAGCGACACTGAAGCTTTCTTT. Encoded protein: CASSGFSFSDTEAFF. The genes are TRBV25-1 and TRBJ1-1; D is unclear. CDR1 and CDR2 (germline): MGHDK, SYGVNS. This CDR3 has 15 amino acids. V shed 4 bases and J shed 3 bases, with 15 bases lying between them.

The J gene is TRBJ2-7, the V gene TRBV29-1, with 9 bases lining up with TRBD1. CDR1 SQVTM and CDR2 ANQGSEA come from the germline V gene. The V and J ends lost 5 bases and 3 bases, in that order; junction bases with no gene match: 5. CDR3 length equals 13 residues. The CDR3: CSVKRQGGYEQYF. The CDR3 nucleotides read TGCAGCGTTAAACGACAGGGGGGCTACGAGCAGTACTTC.

This chain connects TRBV18 to TRBJ1-1, with D possibly TRBD1 on 5 matching bases. This CDR3 is built from 15 residues. Germline values: CDR1 KGHSH, CDR2 LQKENI. V was pared by 6 bases and J by 1 base, with 15 bases between. CDR3 protein: CASSPIDGGNTEAFF. CDR3 nucleotides: TGTGCCAGCTCCCCTATAGACGGGGGGAACACTGAAGCTTTCTTT. The full variable domain, rest sourced from reference TRBV18 and TRBJ1-1, is NAGVMQNPRHLVRRRGQEARLRCSPMKGHSHVYWYRQLPEEGLKFMVYLQKENIIDESGMPKERFSAEFPKEGPSILRIQQVVRGDSAAYFCASSPIDGGNTEAFFGQGTRLTVV.

V is TRBV14 and J is TRBJ2-2, with 7 nucleotides matching TRBD1. The CDR3 loop spans 14 amino acids. In germline, CDR1 is SGHDN, CDR2 FVKESK. V was clipped by 6 bases and J by 6 bases; unmatched bases: 7. CDR3 in DNA: TGTGCCAGCAGGCCGACGGGGACAGCCGGGGAGCTGTTTTTT. Protein: CASRPTGTAGELFF. The full variable domain, completed using reference TRBV14 and TRBJ2-2, is EAGVTQFPSHSVIEKGQTVTLRCDPISGHDNLYWYRRVMGKEIKFLLHFVKESKQDESGMPNNRFLAERTGGTYSTLKVQPAELEDSGVYFCASRPTGTAGELFFGEGSRLTVL.

The chain has TRBV5-8 and TRBJ1-4; TRBD1 agrees at 9 bases. The CDR3 is made up of 14 amino acids. CDR1 and CDR2 from the germline V gene are SGHTS and YDEGEE. The ends lost 2 bases at V and 5 bases at J; junction bases unmatched: 1. The CDR3 nucleotides are TGTGCCAGCAGCTTCGACAGGGGGAATGAAAAACTGTTTTTT. This sequence encodes CASSFDRGNEKLFF.

The rearrangement uses TRBV6-1 and TRBJ2-6; D is undetermined. The CDR3 loop spans 14 amino acids. From germline, CDR1 is MNHNS and CDR2 SASEGT. V gave up 3 bases and J gave up 4 bases, with 7 bases separating them. DNA of the CDR3: TGTGCCAGCAGTGACAGACCCGGGGCCAACGTCCTGACTTTC. Translating it yields CASSDRPGANVLTF.

The CDR3 DNA reads as TGTGCCAGCCGGAGTAGCGGGGCGGGGACAGATACGCAGTATTTT. Its protein product is CASRSSGAGTDTQYF. The chain is built from TRBV7-3 and TRBJ2-3; 8 bases are a match to TRBD2. There are 15 residues in the CDR3. From germline, CDR1 is SGHTA and CDR2 FQGTGA. The V segment lost 8 bases and the J segment 3 bases; nucleotides outside the gene matches: 10.

This chain links TRBV6-6 with TRBJ1-2; a possible D gene is TRBD1 (5 bases). V lost 10 bases to trimming and J lost 3 bases, with 15 bases between them. Germline V CDR1 and CDR2: MNHNY, SVGAGI (reference sequence). CDR3 length: 13 residues. The CDR3: CATKIGGDYGYTF. In DNA form, the CDR3 reads TGTGCCACCAAAATCGGGGGGGACTATGGCTACACCTTC.

The CDR3 coding sequence is TGTGCCAGCAGCCAAGGAGGGGCGGGGCTAGTCTGGCGTCTGTTCGAGGGACAAGAGACCCAGTACTTC. Protein product: CASSQGGAGLVWRLFEGQETQYF. The rearrangement links TRBV14 to TRBJ2-5; D might be TRBD2 (6 bases). V was cut by 1 base and J by 2 bases, with 35 bases left in between. The CDR3 sequence is 23 residues long. CDR1 is SGHDN and CDR2 is FVKESK in the germline V gene.

The gene calls are TRBV10-2 and TRBJ2-2; perhaps TRBD1 as D (5 bases). Between the trimmed V and J ends, which lost 3 bases and 7 bases, there was a span of 12 bases. CDR3 size: 14 residues. Per the germline V gene, CDR1 is WSHSY and CDR2 is SAAADI. CDR3: CASSDRESDGELFF. The CDR3 nucleotides read TGCGCCAGCAGTGACAGGGAATCGGACGGGGAGCTGTTTTTT.